Following are 32 T cell receptor beta chains from one sample sequenced in a study of CD8 T cells in Susac syndrome. Reverse transcription used 0.5 to 1 ug RNA and random hexamers. One entry per CDR3 protein, called by TCRdb with MiXCR from the immunoSEQ multiplex PCR reads. The data contain 130,000 to 150,000 distinct CDR3 sequences, 90% to 97% of them seen just once; the ten biggest clones take up roughly 0.08%. Material for sequencing was CD4+ T cells from PBMCs. The receptors here all came from a human donor with Susac syndrome.

The chain recombines TRBV28 with TRBJ1-5, with no clear D. The V end was cut by 2 bases, the J end by 10 bases, with 6 bases between. CDR3 size: 11 residues. CDR1 MDHEN and CDR2 SYDVKM come from the germline V gene. This CDR3 reads CASSLNRPQHF. The CDR3 region has the DNA TGTGCCAGCAGTTTAAACCGACCCCAGCATTTT.

The rearrangement links TRBV28 to TRBJ2-1; 12 bases are a match to TRBD1. The CDR3 is made up of 15 amino acids. The trim removed 2 bases at V and 9 bases at J, leaving 5 bases unmatched. Per the germline V gene, CDR1 is MDHEN and CDR2 is SYDVKM. This chain's CDR3 is CASSLIPGQGAEQFF. CDR3 sequence (DNA): TGTGCCAGCAGTTTAATTCCGGGACAGGGGGCTGAGCAGTTCTTC.

This rearrangement joins TRBV21-1 to TRBJ2-1. TRBV21-1 is shown as a pseudogene. The CDR3 has 11 amino acids. Here the CDR3 DNA reads TGTGCCAGCAGCAATGGCAATGAGCAGTTCTTC. Translating gives CASSNGNEQFF.

The V and J genes are TRBV7-8 and TRBJ1-1, with D hard to call. Germline V gene lookup returns CDR1 SGHVS and CDR2 FQNEAQ. The V and J ends lost 1 base and 0 bases respectively, with 0 bases between them. CDR3 length: 12 residues. DNA of the CDR3: TGTGCCAGCAGCTTAGTGAACACTGAAGCTTTCTTT. Amino acid sequence: CASSLVNTEAFF. Variable domain in full (rest from reference TRBV7-8 and TRBJ1-1): GAGVSQSPRYKVAKRGQDVALRCDPISGHVSLFWYQQALGQGPEFLTYFQNEAQLDKSGLPSDRFFAERPEGSVSTLKIQRTQQEDSAVYLCASSLVNTEAFFGQGTRLTVV.

The chain employs TRBV4-1 and TRBJ1-5, with a possible D match to TRBD1 (5 bases). The length of the CDR3 is 13 residues. Germline values: CDR1 MGHRA, CDR2 YSYEKL. The V end was cut by 8 bases, the J end by 3 bases, with 11 bases between. CDR3 DNA: TGCGCCAGCGCACAGGTTCTCAATCAGCCCCAGCATTTT. It encodes CASAQVLNQPQHF.

The chain recombines TRBV20-1 with TRBJ2-1; D tentatively fits TRBD1 or TRBD2 (6 bases each). Deletions cut 6 bases from V and 5 bases from J, with 14 bases between. Germline-derived CDR1 and CDR2 are DFQATT and SNEGSKA (reference sequence). The CDR3 has 13 amino acids. CDR3 coding DNA: TGCAGTGCCGCCGGAGGGGGGAACAATGAGCAGTTCTTC. This translates into CSAAGGGNNEQFF.

V and J are TRBV29-1 and TRBJ2-2, with TRBD1 as a possible D gene (6 bases). Deletions cut 3 bases from V and 4 bases from J, with 12 bases between. Germline values: CDR1 SQVTM, CDR2 ANQGSEA. This CDR3 has 14 amino acids. CDR3 sequence reads: CSVDSGALTGELFF. Written as DNA, the CDR3 is TGCAGCGTTGATTCAGGGGCCCTCACCGGGGAGCTGTTTTTT.

The chain employs TRBV3-1 and TRBJ1-1; D unclear. Germline V CDR1 and CDR2: LGHDT, YNNKEL (reference sequence). With 1 base removed from V and 10 bases from J, the gap between germline ends came to 22 bases. The CDR3 is 16 residues long. The CDR3 here is CASSQVIEGGSSRAFF. The CDR3 nucleotides read TGTGCCAGCAGCCAAGTAATTGAGGGAGGGTCCTCTAGAGCTTTCTTT.

As regards this clonotype: The junction departs from the called germline gene at one end, perhaps through a read error. The chain is built from TRBV12-3 or TRBV12-4 and TRBJ1-2; no definite D call. The CDR3 sequence is 16 residues long. The chain's CDR3 is CATSSFGRDGNYGYTF. CDR3 DNA sequence: TGTGCCACCAGTTCTTTTGGCCGAGACGGAAACTATGGCTACACCTTC.

The genes are TRBV18 and TRBJ2-7; 7 positions agree with TRBD1. V lost 3 bases and J lost 1; bases outside the gene matches: 3. Germline-derived CDR1 and CDR2 are KGHSH and LQKENI. This CDR3 comprises 14 residues. The CDR3 region has the DNA TGTGCCAGCTCACCCCAGGGACAGTCCTACGAGCAGTACTTC. This sequence encodes CASSPQGQSYEQYF.

This clonotype was recorded only once. The rearrangement links TRBV9 to TRBJ1-1; D not resolved. Germline V gives CDR1 SGDLS, CDR2 YYNGEE. This CDR3 has 13 residues. Trimming took 1 base from V and 3 from J, leaving 7 bases between them. CDR3 bases: TGTGCCAGCAGCGTACGGGAAGACACTGAAGCTTTCTTT. Protein product: CASSVREDTEAFF. Full variable domain (outside the CDR3, taken from reference TRBV9 and TRBJ1-1): DSGVTQTPKHLITATGQRVTLRCSPRSGDLSVYWYQQSLDQGLQFLIQYYNGEERAKGNILERFSAQQFPDLHSELNLSSLELGDSALYFCASSVREDTEAFFGQGTRLTVV.

CDR3 region: CASSHVADTQYF. CDR3 sequence (DNA): TGCGCCAGCAGCCATGTCGCCGATACGCAGTATTTT. The genes are TRBV4-1 and TRBJ2-3; D is unclear. The CDR3 is 12 amino acids. V was cut by 3 bases and J by 6 bases, with 7 bases left in between. Germline loops: CDR1 MGHRA, CDR2 YSYEKL.

This rearrangement joins TRBV29-1 to TRBJ1-1; maybe TRBD1 (5 bases). The V end was cut by 4 bases, the J end by 8 bases, with 14 bases between. Germline V CDR1 and CDR2: SQVTM, ANQGSEA. The CDR3 length is 12 residues. The CDR3 loop reads CSVGGGWTEAFF. The CDR3 region has the DNA TGCAGCGTTGGGGGCGGTTGGACAGAAGCTTTCTTT.

This chain links TRBV5-1 with TRBJ2-5; D is possibly TRBD2 (7 bases). Per germline, CDR1 SGHRS and CDR2 YFSETQ. The CDR3 runs 14 residues. The V end lost 0 bases, the J end lost 7 bases, and 13 bases lay between the germline ends. The CDR3 DNA reads as TGCGCCAGCAGCTTGGCCGGGGGGCAGGCGACCCAGTACTTC. This sequence encodes CASSLAGGQATQYF.

The rearrangement links TRBV20-1 to TRBJ2-5; 7 bases line up with TRBD2. CDR3 length equals 11 residues. Trimming took 6 bases from V and 4 from J; bases not matched to a gene: 2. Germline loops: CDR1 DFQATT, CDR2 SNEGSKA (reference sequence). The CDR3 DNA follows: TGCAGTGCGGGGAGGGGAGAGACCCAGTACTTC. It yields the protein CSAGRGETQYF.

The gene calls are TRBV9 and TRBJ2-1; no reliable D call. The germline V gene encodes CDR1 SGDLS and CDR2 YYNGEE. The ends were cut back, 0 bases at V and 0 bases at J, with 10 bases in the middle. The CDR3 length is 16 residues. The CDR3 loop reads CASSVGSGYSYNEQFF. The CDR3 DNA follows: TGTGCCAGCAGCGTAGGAAGTGGGTACTCCTACAATGAGCAGTTCTTC.

In DNA, the CDR3 is TGCAGCGTTCACGATGGAGGGGAACTGTTTTTT. Residues: CSVHDGGELFF. The chain uses TRBV29-1 and TRBJ1-4, with D maybe TRBD1 (5 bases). V lost 5 bases, J lost 12 bases, and 13 bases lay in between. CDR1 SQVTM and CDR2 ANQGSEA come from the germline V gene. The CDR3 spans 11 residues. The entire variable domain, with the rest obtained from reference TRBV29-1 and TRBJ1-4, is as follows: SAVISQKPSRDICQRGTSLTIQCQVDSQVTMMFWYRQQPGQSLTLIATANQGSEATYESGFVIDKFPISRPNLTFSTLTVSNMSPEDSSIYLCSVHDGGELFFGSGTQLSVL.

The CDR3 is CATSDQTTSGKYNEQFF. CDR3 in DNA: TGTGCCACCAGTGACCAAACGACTAGCGGGAAGTACAATGAGCAGTTCTTC. The V call is TRBV24-1, the J call TRBJ2-1, with TRBD2 identical over 11 bases. Germline V gene lookup returns CDR1 KGHDR and CDR2 SFDVKD. The CDR3 runs to 17 residues. J lost 4 bases, V lost 4 bases, and 8 bases had no gene match.

The chain is built from TRBV3-1 and TRBJ1-6; D may be TRBD1 (6 bases). Trimming shortened V by 0 bases and J by 13 bases, and 13 bases separated the two germline ends. The CDR3 spans 14 residues. Germline loops: CDR1 LGHDT, CDR2 YNNKEL (reference sequence). The CDR3, as DNA: TGTGCCAGCAGCCAAGAGGGGGGCCGGCTCCCCCTCCACTTT. Protein product: CASSQEGGRLPLHF.

The V and J genes are TRBV6-5 and TRBJ1-2; possible D gene TRBD1, 5 bases. The V end was cut by 4 bases, the J end by 0 bases, with 12 bases between. From germline, CDR1 is MNHEY and CDR2 SVGAGI. The CDR3 is 15 amino acids. CDR3 in DNA: TGTGCCAGCAGTTCAGGGAGAGGGTCTAACTATGGCTACACCTTC. Protein: CASSSGRGSNYGYTF.

The CDR3 loop is CSGSSGNTIYF. Written as DNA, the CDR3 is TGCAGTGGTTCCTCTGGAAACACCATATATTTT. The gene calls are TRBV20-1 and TRBJ1-3; D unresolved. Germline assignment: CDR1 DFQATT and CDR2 SNEGSKA (reference sequence). There are 11 residues in the CDR3. V was pared by 7 bases and J by 0 bases, with 4 bases between.

The chain links TRBV6-6 to TRBJ1-1; 10 bases align to TRBD1. Germline-derived CDR1 and CDR2 are MNHNY and SVGAGI (reference sequence). The CDR3 contains 14 residues. J was trimmed by 6 bases and V by 2 bases; bases with no gene match: 3. In DNA, the CDR3 is TGTGCCAGCAGTTACCCGGACAGGGGGGCTGAAGCTTTCTTT. Encoded protein: CASSYPDRGAEAFF.

This clonotype was detected a few times. V is TRBV29-1 and J is TRBJ2-5; a weak D match, TRBD1 (6 bases). CDR1 and CDR2 (germline): SQVTM, ANQGSEA. Trimming left V 5 bases short and J 4 bases short, with 11 bases between. The CDR3 has 12 amino acids. Here the CDR3 DNA reads TGCAGCGTTCTACAGGGAAGAGAGACCCAGTACTTC. Its translation: CSVLQGRETQYF. Together with reference TRBV29-1 and TRBJ2-5, the CDR3 gives the full variable domain: SAVISQKPSRDICQRGTSLTIQCQVDSQVTMMFWYRQQPGQSLTLIATANQGSEATYESGFVIDKFPISRPNLTFSTLTVSNMSPEDSSIYLCSVLQGRETQYFGPGTRLLVL.

The V gene is TRBV12-3 or TRBV12-4, the J gene TRBJ2-6, with D tentatively TRBD1 or TRBD2 (5 bases each). CDR3 length: 17 amino acids. V shed 3 bases and J shed 3 bases, with 15 bases lying between them. As DNA, the CDR3 is TGTGCCAGCAGTTTGGAGGTGGGGCTAGGTGGGGCCAACGTCCTGACTTTC. It codes for CASSLEVGLGGANVLTF.

The chain combines TRBV4-1 with TRBJ2-3; D gene unclear. Germline V gives CDR1 MGHRA, CDR2 YSYEKL. The CDR3 contains 15 residues. V shed 1 base and J shed 4 bases, with 12 bases lying between them. The CDR3 is CASSQAPWFPDTQYF. The DNA for the CDR3 is TGCGCCAGCAGCCAAGCGCCCTGGTTTCCAGATACGCAGTATTTT.

The rearrangement joins TRBV29-1 to TRBJ1-1, with D unresolved. V was shortened by 5 bases and J by 0 bases, with 7 bases between the two germline ends. Germline CDR1 and CDR2: SQVTM and ANQGSEA. This CDR3 is built from 12 residues. CDR3 amino acids: CSVSNLNTEAFF. The DNA for the CDR3 is TGCAGCGTTTCTAACTTGAACACTGAAGCTTTCTTT.

The chain has TRBV6-5 and TRBJ1-2; D unresolved. The V end was cut by 6 bases, the J end by 6 bases, with 14 bases between. CDR1 is MNHEY and CDR2 is SVGAGI in the germline V gene. This CDR3 is 13 amino acids long. CDR3 nucleotides: TGTGCCAGCAGGCGACAACCAAGAGATGGCTACACCTTC. Translating it yields CASRRQPRDGYTF.

The chain has TRBV20-1 and TRBJ2-2, with a weak D call TRBD1 (5 bases). Germline V lookup: CDR1 DFQATT, CDR2 SNEGSKA (reference sequence). CDR3 length: 12 residues. V lost 3 bases, J lost 7 bases, and 9 bases lay in between. This CDR3 reads CSASTDSGELFF. In DNA, the CDR3 is TGCAGTGCTAGTACCGACAGCGGGGAGCTGTTTTTT.

V is TRBV11-2 and J is TRBJ2-1, with 7 nucleotides matching TRBD2. This CDR3 is 14 amino acids long. V lost 5 bases and J lost 4; bases outside the gene matches: 5. Germline assignment: CDR1 SGHAT and CDR2 FQNNGV. The CDR3 region has the DNA TGTGCCAGCAGCCCCCTGCGGGGGTACAATGAGCAGTTCTTC. It encodes CASSPLRGYNEQFF.

The count of this clonotype is one. The chain uses TRBV15 and TRBJ2-5; D may match TRBD1 or TRBD2 (6 bases each). The V gene lost 7 bases and the J gene lost 2 bases, with 17 bases spanning the gap. The germline V gene has CDR1 LNHNV and CDR2 YYDKDF (reference sequence). The CDR3 contains 15 residues. DNA of the CDR3: TGTGCCACCACCACGGAGGGGACATTACAAGAGACCCAGTACTTC. Its translation is CATTTEGTLQETQYF.

The chain couples TRBV6-6 to TRBJ2-5; the D gene is possibly TRBD2 (5 bases). Deletions cut 6 bases from V and 4 bases from J, with 12 bases between. This CDR3 has 13 residues. Germline V gene sequence: CDR1 MNHNY, CDR2 SVGAGI (reference sequence). In DNA, the CDR3 is TGTGCCAGCAGGCTCACTAGAGGAGAGACCCAGTACTTC. This codes for CASRLTRGETQYF.

The genes are TRBV3-1 and TRBJ2-1; the match to TRBD2 covers 10 bases. The germline CDR1 and CDR2 sequences are LGHDT and YNNKEL (reference sequence). There are 17 residues in the CDR3. V lost 1 base and J lost 7; bases outside the gene matches: 10. Here the CDR3 DNA reads TGTGCCAGCAGCCAAGCCTTGGGAGCGGGGGGGGATAATGAGCAGTTCTTC. This translates into CASSQALGAGGDNEQFF.